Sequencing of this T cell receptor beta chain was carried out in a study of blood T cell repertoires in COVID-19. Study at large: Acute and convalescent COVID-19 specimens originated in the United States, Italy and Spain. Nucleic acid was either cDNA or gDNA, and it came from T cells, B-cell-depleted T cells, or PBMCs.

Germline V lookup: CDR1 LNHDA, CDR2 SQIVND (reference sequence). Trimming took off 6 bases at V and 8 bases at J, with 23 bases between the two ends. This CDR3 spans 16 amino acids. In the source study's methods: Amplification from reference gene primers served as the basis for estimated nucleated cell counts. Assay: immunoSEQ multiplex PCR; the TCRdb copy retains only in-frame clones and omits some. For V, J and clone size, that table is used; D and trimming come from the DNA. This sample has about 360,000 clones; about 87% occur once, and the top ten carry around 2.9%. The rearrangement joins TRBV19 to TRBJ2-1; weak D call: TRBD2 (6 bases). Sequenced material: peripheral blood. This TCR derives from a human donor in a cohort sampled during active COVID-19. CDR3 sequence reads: CASRARRDSFRHEQFF. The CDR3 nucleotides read TGTGCCAGTAGGGCCCGCCGGGACTCCTTCCGCCATGAGCAGTTCTTC.